This note documents a single T cell receptor (beta chain) sequence. What it binds is unknown. These data belong to a study of T cell responses to AZD1222 COVID-19 vaccine. Here immunoSEQ multiplex PCR was the method, and the copy in TCRdb shows in-frame clones only, minus some. This sample has roughly 86,000 clones; 85% occur once, and the top ten carry more than 3.5%. Study findings and constraints: Variant regions that are unmutated are reportedly the target of nearly half of spike-specific TCRs.

The CDR3 runs 15 residues. V was pared by 0 bases and J by 2 bases, with 3 bases of the junction left unmatched. The germline V gene encodes CDR1 WNHNN and CDR2 SYGVQD (reference sequence). This chain uses TRBV10-1 with TRBJ2-7, with 8 nucleotides matching TRBD2. Source: peripheral blood, taken 28 days after the second AZD1222 dose. This sequence originates from an adult who received the AZD1222 COVID-19 vaccine. This CDR3 reads CASSESVAGTYEQYF. CDR3 nucleotides: TGCGCCAGCAGTGAGTCGGTAGCGGGAACCTACGAGCAGTACTTC.